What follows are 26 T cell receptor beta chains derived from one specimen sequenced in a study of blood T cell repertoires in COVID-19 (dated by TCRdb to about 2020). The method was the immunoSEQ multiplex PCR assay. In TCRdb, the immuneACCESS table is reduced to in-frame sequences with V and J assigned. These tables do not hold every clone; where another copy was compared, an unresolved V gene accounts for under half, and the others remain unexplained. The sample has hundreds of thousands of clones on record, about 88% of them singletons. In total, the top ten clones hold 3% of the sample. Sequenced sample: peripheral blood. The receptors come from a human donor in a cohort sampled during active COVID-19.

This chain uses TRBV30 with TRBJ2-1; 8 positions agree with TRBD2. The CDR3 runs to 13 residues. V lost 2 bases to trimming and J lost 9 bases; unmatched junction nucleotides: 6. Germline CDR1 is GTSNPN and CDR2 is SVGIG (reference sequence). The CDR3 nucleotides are TGTGCCTGGAGTTTGCGGGGGGCGAGTGAGCAGTTCTTC. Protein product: CAWSLRGASEQFF.

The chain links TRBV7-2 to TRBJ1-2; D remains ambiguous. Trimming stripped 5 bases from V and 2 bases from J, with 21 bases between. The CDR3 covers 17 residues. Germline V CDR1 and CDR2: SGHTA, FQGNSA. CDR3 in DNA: TGTGCCAGCAGCAGATATGGGGTTGAGGGATCGAACTATGGCTACACCTTC. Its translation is CASSRYGVEGSNYGYTF.

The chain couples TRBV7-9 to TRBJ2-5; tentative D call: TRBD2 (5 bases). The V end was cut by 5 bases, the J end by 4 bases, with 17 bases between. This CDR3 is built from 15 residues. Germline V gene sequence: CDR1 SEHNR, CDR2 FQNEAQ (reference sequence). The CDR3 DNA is TGTGCCAGCAGCACGTTACTTGGAGCGGCAGAGACCCAGTACTTC. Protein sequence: CASSTLLGAAETQYF.

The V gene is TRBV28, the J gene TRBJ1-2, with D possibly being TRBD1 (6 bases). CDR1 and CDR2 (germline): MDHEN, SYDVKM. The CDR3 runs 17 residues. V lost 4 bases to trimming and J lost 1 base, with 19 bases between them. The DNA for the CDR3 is TGTGCCAGCAGTTCACTACTCCAGGGGCTCCTTAACTATGGCTACACCTTC. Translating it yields CASSSLLQGLLNYGYTF.

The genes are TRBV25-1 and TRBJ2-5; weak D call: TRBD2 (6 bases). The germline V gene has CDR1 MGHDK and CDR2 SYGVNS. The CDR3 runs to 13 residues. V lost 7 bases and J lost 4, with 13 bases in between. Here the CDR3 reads CASTRHGGETQYF. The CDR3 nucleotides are TGTGCCAGCACCCGACACGGGGGAGAGACCCAGTACTTC. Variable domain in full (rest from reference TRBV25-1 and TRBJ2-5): EADIYQTPRYLVIGTGKKITLECSQTMGHDKMYWYQQDPGMELHLIHYSYGVNSTEKGDLSSESTVSRIRTEHFPLTLESARPSHTSQYLCASTRHGGETQYFGPGTRLLVL.

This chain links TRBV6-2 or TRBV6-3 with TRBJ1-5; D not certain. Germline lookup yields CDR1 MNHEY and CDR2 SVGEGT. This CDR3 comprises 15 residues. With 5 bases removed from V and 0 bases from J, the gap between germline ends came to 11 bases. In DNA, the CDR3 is TGTGCCAGCAGTCCCAAGGCGGATAGCAATCAGCCCCAGCATTTT. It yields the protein CASSPKADSNQPQHF.

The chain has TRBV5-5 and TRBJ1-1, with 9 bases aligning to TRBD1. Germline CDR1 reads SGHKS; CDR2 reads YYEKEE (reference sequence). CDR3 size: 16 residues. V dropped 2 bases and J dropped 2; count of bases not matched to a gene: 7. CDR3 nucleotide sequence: TGTGCCAGCAGCTTAAGACCGGGACAGGGCAACACTGAAGCTTTCTTT. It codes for CASSLRPGQGNTEAFF.

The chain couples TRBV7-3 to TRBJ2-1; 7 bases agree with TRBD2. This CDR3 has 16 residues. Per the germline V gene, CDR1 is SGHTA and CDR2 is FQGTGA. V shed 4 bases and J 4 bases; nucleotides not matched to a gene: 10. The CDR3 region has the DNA TGTGCCAGCAGCTCCCAACCTAGCGGCTTTTACAATGAGCAGTTCTTC. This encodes CASSSQPSGFYNEQFF.

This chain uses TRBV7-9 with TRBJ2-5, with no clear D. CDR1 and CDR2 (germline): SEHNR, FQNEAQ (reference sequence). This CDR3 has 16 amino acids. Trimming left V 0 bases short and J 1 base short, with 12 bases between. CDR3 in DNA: TGTGCCAGCAGCTTAGCGTTAGCCAGTCCCCAAGAGACCCAGTACTTC. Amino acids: CASSLALASPQETQYF.

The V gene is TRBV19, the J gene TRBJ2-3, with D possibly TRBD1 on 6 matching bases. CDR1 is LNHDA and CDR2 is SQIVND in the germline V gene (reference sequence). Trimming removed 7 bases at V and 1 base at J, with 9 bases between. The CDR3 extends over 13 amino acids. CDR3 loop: CASNRDGTDTQYF. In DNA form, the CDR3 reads TGTGCCAGTAACAGGGACGGCACAGATACGCAGTATTTT.

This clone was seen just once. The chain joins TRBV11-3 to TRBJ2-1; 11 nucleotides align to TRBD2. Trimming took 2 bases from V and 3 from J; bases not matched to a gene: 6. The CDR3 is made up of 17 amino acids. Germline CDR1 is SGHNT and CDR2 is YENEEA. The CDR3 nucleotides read TGTGCCAGCAGCTTACGGTTAGCGGGGGGGCACTACAATGAGCAGTTCTTC. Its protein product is CASSLRLAGGHYNEQFF. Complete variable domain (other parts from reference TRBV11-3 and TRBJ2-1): EAGVVQSPRYKIIEKKQPVAFWCNPISGHNTLYWYLQNLGQGPELLIRYENEEAVDDSQLPKDRFSAERLKGVDSTLKIQPAELGDSAVYLCASSLRLAGGHYNEQFFGPGTRLTVL.

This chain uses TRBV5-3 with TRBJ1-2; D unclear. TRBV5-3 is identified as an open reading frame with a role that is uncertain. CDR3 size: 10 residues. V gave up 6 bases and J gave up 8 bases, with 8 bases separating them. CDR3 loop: CARNERGYTF. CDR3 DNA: TGTGCCAGAAATGAGCGGGGCTACACCTTC.

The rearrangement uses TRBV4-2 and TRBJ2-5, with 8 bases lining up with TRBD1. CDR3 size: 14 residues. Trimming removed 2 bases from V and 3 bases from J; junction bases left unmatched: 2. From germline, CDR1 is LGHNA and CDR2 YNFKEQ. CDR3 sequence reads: CASSQRGQEETQYF. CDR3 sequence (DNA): TGTGCCAGCAGCCAAAGGGGACAGGAAGAGACCCAGTACTTC.

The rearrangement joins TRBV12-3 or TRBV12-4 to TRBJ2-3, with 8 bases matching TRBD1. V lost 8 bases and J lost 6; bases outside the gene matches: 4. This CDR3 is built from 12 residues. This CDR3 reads CASRGTGDTQYF. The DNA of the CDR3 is TGTGCCAGCCGGGGGACAGGCGATACGCAGTATTTT.

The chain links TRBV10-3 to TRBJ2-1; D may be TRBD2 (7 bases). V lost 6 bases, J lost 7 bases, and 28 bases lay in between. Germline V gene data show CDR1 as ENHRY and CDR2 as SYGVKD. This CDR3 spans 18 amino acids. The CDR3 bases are TGTGCCATCAGCAAGGGAGGGATAGGGGGGGCCGACGAGAATGAGCAGTTCTTC. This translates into CAISKGGIGGADENEQFF.

CDR3 sequence (DNA): TGCGCCAGTCAACCCGGGGACAAACGGAACACTGAAGCTTTCTTT. It codes for CASQPGDKRNTEAFF. V and J are TRBV5-1 and TRBJ1-1; D possibly corresponds to TRBD1 (6 bases). The CDR3 runs 15 residues. The V gene's germline CDR1 is SGHRS and CDR2 YFSETQ. Between the trimmed V and J ends, which lost 8 bases and 1 base, there was a span of 18 bases.

The CDR3 bases are TGTGCCAGCAGTGAAGAGGGGAGCAATCAGCCCCAGCATTTT. It yields the protein CASSEEGSNQPQHF. V usage is TRBV6-1 and J usage is TRBJ1-5; D may be TRBD1 (5 bases). The CDR3 is 14 residues long. The germline gives CDR1 MNHNS, CDR2 SASEGT. V lost 1 base and J lost 1, with 5 bases in between.

This chain's CDR3 is CASSGSGQPGEAFF. CDR3 DNA: TGTGCCAGCAGCGGTTCTGGACAGCCCGGCGAAGCTTTCTTT. This sequence joins TRBV6-6 and TRBJ1-1; D might be TRBD1 (6 bases). Germline V lookup: CDR1 MNHNY, CDR2 SVGAGI (reference sequence). V dropped 6 bases and J dropped 8 bases, with 19 bases sitting between them. The CDR3 spans 14 residues.

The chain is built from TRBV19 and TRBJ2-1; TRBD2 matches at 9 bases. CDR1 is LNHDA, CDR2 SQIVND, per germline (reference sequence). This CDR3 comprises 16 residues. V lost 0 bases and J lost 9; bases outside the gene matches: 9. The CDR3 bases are TGTGCCAGTAGTATAGATCTGCGGGGGGGCCGCGGTGAGCAGTTCTTC. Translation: CASSIDLRGGRGEQFF.

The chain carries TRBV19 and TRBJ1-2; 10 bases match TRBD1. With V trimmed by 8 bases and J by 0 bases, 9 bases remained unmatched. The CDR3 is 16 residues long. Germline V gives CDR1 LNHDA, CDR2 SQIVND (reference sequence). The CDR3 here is CASRPSGQGSNYGYTF. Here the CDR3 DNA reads TGTGCCAGTCGCCCGTCGGGACAGGGGTCTAACTATGGCTACACCTTC.

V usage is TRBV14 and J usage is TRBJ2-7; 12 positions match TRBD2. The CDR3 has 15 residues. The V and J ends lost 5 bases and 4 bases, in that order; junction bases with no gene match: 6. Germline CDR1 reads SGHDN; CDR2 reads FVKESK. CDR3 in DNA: TGTGCCAGCAGCGCTGGACTAGCGGGAAGGTACGAGCAGTACTTC. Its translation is CASSAGLAGRYEQYF.

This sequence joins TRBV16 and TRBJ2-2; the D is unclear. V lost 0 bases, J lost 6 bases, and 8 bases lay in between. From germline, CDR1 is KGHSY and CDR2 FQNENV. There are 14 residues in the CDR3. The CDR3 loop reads CASSQSSTSGELFF. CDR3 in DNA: TGTGCCAGCAGCCAATCTTCTACCTCCGGGGAGCTGTTTTTT. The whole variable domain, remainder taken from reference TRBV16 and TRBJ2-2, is GEEVAQTPKHLVRGEGQKAKLYCAPIKGHSYVFWYQQVLKNEFKFLISFQNENVFDETGMPKERFSAKCLPNSPCSLEIQATKLEDSAVYFCASSQSSTSGELFFGEGSRLTVL.

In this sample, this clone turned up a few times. As DNA, the CDR3 is TGTGCCAGCAGAACAGGAGCGAACACTGAAGCTTTCTTT. It codes for CASRTGANTEAFF. The chain links TRBV6-5 to TRBJ1-1; weak D call: TRBD1 (5 bases). V was pared by 6 bases and J by 1 base, with 9 bases between. This CDR3 is built from 13 residues. CDR1 and CDR2 from the germline V gene are MNHEY and SVGAGI.

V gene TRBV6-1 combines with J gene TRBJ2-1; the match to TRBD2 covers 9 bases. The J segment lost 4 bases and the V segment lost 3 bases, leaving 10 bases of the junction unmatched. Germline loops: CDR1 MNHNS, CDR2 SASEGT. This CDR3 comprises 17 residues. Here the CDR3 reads CASSEGMTSGGYNEQFF. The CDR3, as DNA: TGTGCCAGCAGTGAGGGGATGACTAGCGGAGGTTACAATGAGCAGTTCTTC.

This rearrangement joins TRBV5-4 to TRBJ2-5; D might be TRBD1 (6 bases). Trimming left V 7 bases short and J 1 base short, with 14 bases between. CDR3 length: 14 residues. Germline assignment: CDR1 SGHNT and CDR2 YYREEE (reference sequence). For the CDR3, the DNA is TGTGCCAGCTCGTCTGGGGGCCTCCAAGAGACCCAGTACTTC. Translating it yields CASSSGGLQETQYF.

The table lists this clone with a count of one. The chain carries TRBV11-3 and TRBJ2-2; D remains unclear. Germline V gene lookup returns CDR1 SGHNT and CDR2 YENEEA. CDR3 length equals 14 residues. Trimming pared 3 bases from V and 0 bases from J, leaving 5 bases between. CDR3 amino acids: CASSFLANTGELFF. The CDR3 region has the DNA TGTGCCAGCAGCTTCCTCGCGAACACCGGGGAGCTGTTTTTT.